This T cell receptor (beta chain) derives from a study of radiation and T cells in renal cell carcinoma. The assay was immunoSEQ multiplex PCR, and TCRdb's table has in-frame clones only and misses some. This sample has approximately 83,000 clones, with 70% to 90% found just once. Time point denoted: blood 4 weeks post-SBRT, at nephrectomy. Treatment here: 15 Gy SBRT to primary tumor, nephrectomy 4 weeks later. The sample here was blood, taken from a patient whose treatment included radiotherapy and nephrectomy. The origin of this receptor is a man aged 45-60 years with renal cell carcinoma.

The CDR3: CSAFTGTGVNNYGYTF. The CDR3 DNA follows: TGCAGCGCCTTCACCGGGACAGGGGTGAATAACTATGGCTACACCTTC. The chain employs TRBV29-1 and TRBJ1-2; 10 nucleotides agree with TRBD1. The CDR3 covers 16 residues. Trimming cost V 7 bases and J 1 base; bases outside gene matches: 12. Germline V gene lookup returns CDR1 SQVTM and CDR2 ANQGSEA.